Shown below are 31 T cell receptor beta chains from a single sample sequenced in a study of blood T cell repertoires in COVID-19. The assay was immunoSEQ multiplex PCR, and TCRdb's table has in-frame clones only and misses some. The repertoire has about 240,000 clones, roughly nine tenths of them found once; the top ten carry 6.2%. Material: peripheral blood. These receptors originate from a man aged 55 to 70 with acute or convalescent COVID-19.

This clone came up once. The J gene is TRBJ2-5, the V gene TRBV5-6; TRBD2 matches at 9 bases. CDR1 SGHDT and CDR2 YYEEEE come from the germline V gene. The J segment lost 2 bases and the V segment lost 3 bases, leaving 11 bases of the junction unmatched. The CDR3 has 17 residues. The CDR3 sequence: CASSWGPSGVGQETQYF. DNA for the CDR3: TGTGCCAGCAGCTGGGGTCCTAGCGGGGTAGGGCAAGAGACCCAGTACTTC. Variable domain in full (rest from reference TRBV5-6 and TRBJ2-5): DAGVTQSPTHLIKTRGQQVTLRCSPKSGHDTVSWYQQALGQGPQFIFQYYEEEERQRGNFPDRFSGHQFPNYSSELNVNALLLGDSALYLCASSWGPSGVGQETQYFGPGTRLLVL.

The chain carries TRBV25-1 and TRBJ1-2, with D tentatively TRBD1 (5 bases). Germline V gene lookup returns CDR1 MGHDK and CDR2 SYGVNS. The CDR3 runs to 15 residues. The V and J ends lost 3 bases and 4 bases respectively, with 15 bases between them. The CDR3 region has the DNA TGTGCCAGCAGTGAGACTGGACATCTTATCTATGGCTACACCTTC. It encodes CASSETGHLIYGYTF.

The CDR3, as DNA: TGTGCCAGCAGGGCTCCTGCGGGGAGCACAGATACGCAGTATTTT. This gives the protein CASRAPAGSTDTQYF. The genes are TRBV28 and TRBJ2-3, with D perhaps matching TRBD2 (6 bases). V was shortened by 6 bases and J by 0 bases, with 13 bases between the two germline ends. Looked up from germline, CDR1 is MDHEN and CDR2 is SYDVKM. The CDR3 runs 15 residues. Variable domain in full (rest from reference TRBV28 and TRBJ2-3): DVKVTQSSRYLVKRTGEKVFLECVQDMDHENMFWYRQDPGLGLRLIYFSYDVKMKEKGDIPEGYSVSREKKERFSLILESASTNQTSMYLCASRAPAGSTDTQYFGPGTRLTVL.

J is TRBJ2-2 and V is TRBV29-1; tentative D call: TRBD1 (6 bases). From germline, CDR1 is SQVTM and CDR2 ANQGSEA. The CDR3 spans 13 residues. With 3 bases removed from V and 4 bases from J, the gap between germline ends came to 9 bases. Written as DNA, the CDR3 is TGCAGCGTTGAGCCCAGGGGCACCGGGGAGCTGTTTTTT. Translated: CSVEPRGTGELFF.

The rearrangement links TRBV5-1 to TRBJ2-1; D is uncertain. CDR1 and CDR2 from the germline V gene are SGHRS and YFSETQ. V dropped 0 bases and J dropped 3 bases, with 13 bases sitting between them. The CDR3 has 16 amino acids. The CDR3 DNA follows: TGCGCCAGCAGCTTGGAGCTGTCATCCCTCTACAATGAGCAGTTCTTC. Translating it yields CASSLELSSLYNEQFF.

The CDR3 sequence is CAWSVMGGSYNEQFF. DNA of the CDR3: TGTGCCTGGAGTGTGATGGGGGGCTCCTACAATGAGCAGTTCTTC. This chain connects TRBV30 to TRBJ2-1; TRBD2 is a possible D gene (6 bases). V lost 0 bases and J 0 bases, leaving 9 bases between the germline ends. Germline-derived CDR1 and CDR2 are GTSNPN and SVGIG (reference sequence). The CDR3 is 15 amino acids.

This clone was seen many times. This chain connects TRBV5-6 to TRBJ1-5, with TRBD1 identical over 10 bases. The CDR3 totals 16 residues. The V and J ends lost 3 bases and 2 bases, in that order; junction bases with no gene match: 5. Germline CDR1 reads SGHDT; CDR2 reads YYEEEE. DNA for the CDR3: TGTGCCAGCAGCTGGACAGGGGGGTTTGGCAATCAGCCCCAGCATTTT. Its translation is CASSWTGGFGNQPQHF.

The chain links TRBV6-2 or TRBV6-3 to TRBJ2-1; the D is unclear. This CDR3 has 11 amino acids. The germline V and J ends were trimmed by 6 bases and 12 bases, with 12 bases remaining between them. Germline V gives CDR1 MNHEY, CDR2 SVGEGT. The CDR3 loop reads CASSTPVVQFF. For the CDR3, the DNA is TGTGCCAGCAGCACGCCGGTTGTGCAGTTCTTC.

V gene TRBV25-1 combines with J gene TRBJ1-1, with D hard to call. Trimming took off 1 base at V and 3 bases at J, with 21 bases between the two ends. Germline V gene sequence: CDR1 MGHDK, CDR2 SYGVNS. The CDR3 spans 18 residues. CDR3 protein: CASSESGRLARGHTEAFF. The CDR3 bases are TGTGCCAGCAGTGAATCGGGGAGGTTAGCCAGAGGGCACACTGAAGCTTTCTTT.

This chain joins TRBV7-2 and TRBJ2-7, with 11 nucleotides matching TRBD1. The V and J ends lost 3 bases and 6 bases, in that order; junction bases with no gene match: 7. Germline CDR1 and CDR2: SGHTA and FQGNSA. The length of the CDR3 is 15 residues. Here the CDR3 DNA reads TGTGCCAGCAGCTTTTCTGGGACAGGGGGACCCGAGCAGTACTTC. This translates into CASSFSGTGGPEQYF.

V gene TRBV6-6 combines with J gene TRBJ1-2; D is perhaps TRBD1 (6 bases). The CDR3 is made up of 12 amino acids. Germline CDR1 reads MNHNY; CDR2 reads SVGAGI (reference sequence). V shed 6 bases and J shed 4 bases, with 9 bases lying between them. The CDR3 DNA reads TGTGCCAGCAGCCCGGACAGCTATGGCTACACCTTC. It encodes CASSPDSYGYTF.

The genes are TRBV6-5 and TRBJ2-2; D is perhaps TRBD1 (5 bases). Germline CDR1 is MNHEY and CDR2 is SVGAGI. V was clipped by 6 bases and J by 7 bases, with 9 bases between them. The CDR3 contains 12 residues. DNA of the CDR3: TGTGCCAGCAGGATAAGGGGCGGGGAGCTGTTTTTT. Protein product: CASRIRGGELFF.

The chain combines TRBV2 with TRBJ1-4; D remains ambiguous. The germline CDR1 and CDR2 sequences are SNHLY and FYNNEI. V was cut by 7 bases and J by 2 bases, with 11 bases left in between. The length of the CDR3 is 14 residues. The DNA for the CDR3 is TGTGCCAGCAAGGTCGGCGGCACTAATGAAAAACTGTTTTTT. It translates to CASKVGGTNEKLFF.

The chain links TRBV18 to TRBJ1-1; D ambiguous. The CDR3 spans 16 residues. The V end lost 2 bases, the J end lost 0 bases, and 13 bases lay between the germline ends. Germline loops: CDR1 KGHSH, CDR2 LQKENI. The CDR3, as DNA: TGTGCCAGCTCACCAATCCGGGGAGGCATGAACACTGAAGCTTTCTTT. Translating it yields CASSPIRGGMNTEAFF.

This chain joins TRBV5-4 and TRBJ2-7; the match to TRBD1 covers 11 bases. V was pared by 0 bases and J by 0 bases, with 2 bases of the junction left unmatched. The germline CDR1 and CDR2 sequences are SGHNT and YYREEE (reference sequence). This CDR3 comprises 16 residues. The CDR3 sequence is CASSLGGTGGSYEQYF. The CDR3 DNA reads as TGTGCCAGCAGCTTGGGTGGGACAGGGGGCTCCTACGAGCAGTACTTC.

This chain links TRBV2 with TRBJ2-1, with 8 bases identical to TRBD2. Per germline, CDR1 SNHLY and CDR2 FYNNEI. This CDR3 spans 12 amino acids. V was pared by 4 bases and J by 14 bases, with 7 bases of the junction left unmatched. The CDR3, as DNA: TGTGCCAGCAGTGGGTTAGCGGGACGTGAGTTCTTC. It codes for CASSGLAGREFF.

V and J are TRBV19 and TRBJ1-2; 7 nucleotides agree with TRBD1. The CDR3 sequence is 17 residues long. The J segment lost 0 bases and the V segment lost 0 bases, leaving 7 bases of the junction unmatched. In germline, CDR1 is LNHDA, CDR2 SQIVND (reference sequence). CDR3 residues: CASSIDRTGTSNYGYTF. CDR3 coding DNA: TGTGCCAGTAGTATAGATAGGACAGGAACTTCTAACTATGGCTACACCTTC.

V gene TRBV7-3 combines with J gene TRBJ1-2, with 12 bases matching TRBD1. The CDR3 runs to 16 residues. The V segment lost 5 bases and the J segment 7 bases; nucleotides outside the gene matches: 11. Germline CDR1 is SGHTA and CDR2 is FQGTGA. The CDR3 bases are TGTGCCAGCAGCCACCTCCCGGGACAGGGGGCGGGTGGCTACACCTTC. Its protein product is CASSHLPGQGAGGYTF.

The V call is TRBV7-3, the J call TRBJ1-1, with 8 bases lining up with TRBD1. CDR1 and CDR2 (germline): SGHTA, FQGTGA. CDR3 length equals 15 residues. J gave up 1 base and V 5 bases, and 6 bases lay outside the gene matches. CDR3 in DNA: TGTGCCAGCAGCCCAACAGGGGGTGAGAACACTGAAGCTTTCTTT. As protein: CASSPTGGENTEAFF. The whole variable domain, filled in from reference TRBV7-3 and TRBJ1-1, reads GAGVSQTPSNKVTEKGKYVELRCDPISGHTALYWYRQSLGQGPEFLIYFQGTGAADDSGLPNDRFFAVRPEGSVSTLKIQRTERGDSAVYLCASSPTGGENTEAFFGQGTRLTVV.

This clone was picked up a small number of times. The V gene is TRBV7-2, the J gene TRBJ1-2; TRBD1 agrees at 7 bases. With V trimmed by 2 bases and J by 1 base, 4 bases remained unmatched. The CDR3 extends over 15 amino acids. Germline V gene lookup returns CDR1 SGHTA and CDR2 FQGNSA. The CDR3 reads CASSLNRGGNYGYTF. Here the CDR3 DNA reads TGTGCCAGCAGCTTAAACAGGGGAGGTAACTATGGCTACACCTTC.

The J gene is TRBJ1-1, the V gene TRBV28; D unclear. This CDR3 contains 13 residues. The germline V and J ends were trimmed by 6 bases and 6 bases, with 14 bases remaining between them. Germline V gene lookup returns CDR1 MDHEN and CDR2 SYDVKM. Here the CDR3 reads CASRPTWSAEAFF. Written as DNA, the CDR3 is TGTGCCAGCAGACCAACTTGGAGCGCTGAAGCTTTCTTT.

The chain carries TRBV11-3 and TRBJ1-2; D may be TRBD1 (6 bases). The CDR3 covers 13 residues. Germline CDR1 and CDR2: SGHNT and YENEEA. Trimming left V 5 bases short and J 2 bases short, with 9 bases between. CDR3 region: CASSRGQNYGYTF. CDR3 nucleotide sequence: TGTGCCAGCAGCCGTGGACAGAACTATGGCTACACCTTC.

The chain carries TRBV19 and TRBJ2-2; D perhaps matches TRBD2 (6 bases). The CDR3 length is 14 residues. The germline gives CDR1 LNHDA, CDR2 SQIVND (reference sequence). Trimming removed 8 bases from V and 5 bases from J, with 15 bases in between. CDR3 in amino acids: CASGSGVKTGELFF. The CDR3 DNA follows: TGTGCCAGTGGTAGCGGTGTGAAAACCGGGGAGCTGTTTTTT. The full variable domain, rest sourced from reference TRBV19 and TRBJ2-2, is DGGITQSPKYLFRKEGQNVTLSCEQNLNHDAMYWYRQDPGQGLRLIYYSQIVNDFQKGDIAEGYSVSREKKESFPLTVTSAQKNPTAFYLCASGSGVKTGELFFGEGSRLTVL.

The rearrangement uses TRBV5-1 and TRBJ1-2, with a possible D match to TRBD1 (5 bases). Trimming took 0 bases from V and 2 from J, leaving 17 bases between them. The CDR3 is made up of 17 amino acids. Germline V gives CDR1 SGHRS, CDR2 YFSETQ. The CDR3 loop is CASSLAGSGTANYGYTF. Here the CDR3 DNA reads TGCGCCAGCAGCTTGGCCGGGTCGGGGACTGCCAACTATGGCTACACCTTC.

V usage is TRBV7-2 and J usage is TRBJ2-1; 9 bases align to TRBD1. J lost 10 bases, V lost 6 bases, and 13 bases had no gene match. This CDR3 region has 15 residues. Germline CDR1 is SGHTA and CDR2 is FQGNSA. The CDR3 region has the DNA TGTGCCAGCAGATACGACAGGGGGAAAGGTGAAGAGCAGTTCTTC. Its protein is CASRYDRGKGEEQFF.

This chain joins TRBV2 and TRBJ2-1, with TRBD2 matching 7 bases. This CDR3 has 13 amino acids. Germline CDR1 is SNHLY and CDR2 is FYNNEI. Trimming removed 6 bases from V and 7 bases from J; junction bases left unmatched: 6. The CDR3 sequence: CASSGGLPNEQFF. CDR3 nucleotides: TGTGCCAGCAGCGGGGGACTACCTAATGAGCAGTTCTTC.

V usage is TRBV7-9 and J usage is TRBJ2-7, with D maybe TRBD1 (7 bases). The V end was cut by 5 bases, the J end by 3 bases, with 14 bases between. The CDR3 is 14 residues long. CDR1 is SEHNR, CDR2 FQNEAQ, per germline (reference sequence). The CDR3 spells CASSPAGQFYEQYF. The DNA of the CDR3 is TGTGCCAGCAGCCCTGCGGGACAGTTCTACGAGCAGTACTTC.

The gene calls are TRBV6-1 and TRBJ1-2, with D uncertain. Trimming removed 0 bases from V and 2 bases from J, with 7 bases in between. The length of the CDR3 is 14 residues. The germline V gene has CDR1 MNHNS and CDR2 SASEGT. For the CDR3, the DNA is TGTGCCAGCAGTGAAGCAGGGAGCAACTATGGCTACACCTTC. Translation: CASSEAGSNYGYTF.

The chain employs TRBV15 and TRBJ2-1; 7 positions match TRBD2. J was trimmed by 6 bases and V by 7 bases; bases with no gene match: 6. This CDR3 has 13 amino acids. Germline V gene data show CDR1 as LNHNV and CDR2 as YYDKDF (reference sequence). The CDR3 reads CATTAGEPNEQFF. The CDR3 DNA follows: TGTGCCACCACTGCGGGGGAGCCCAATGAGCAGTTCTTC.

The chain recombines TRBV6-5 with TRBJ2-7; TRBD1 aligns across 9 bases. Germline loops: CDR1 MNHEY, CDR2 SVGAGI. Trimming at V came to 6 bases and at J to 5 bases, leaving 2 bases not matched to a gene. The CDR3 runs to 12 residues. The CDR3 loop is CASSRQGDEQYF. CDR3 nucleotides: TGTGCCAGCAGCAGACAGGGGGACGAGCAGTACTTC.

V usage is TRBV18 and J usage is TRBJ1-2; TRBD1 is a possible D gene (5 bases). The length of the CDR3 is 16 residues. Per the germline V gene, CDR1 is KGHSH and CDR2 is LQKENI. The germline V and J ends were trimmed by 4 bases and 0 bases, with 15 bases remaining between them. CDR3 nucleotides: TGTGCCAGCTCACATGGGACTGGAGCTTCTAACTATGGCTACACCTTC. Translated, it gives CASSHGTGASNYGYTF.